Sequencing of this T cell receptor beta chain was carried out in a study of blood T cell repertoires in COVID-19. Sequenced by immunoSEQ multiplex PCR; TCRdb stores in-frame clones only, minus some. The repertoire holds roughly 36,000 clones, 87% seen once, with roughly 9.1% in the top ten. The CDR3 totals 13 residues. V was cut by 6 bases and J by 4 bases, with 12 bases left in between. Germline CDR1 reads MDHEN; CDR2 reads SYDVKM. Sequencing input: peripheral blood. This chain uses TRBV28 with TRBJ1-2; maybe TRBD1 (5 bases). The sequence was obtained from a man older than 75 with active COVID-19. The CDR3 here is CASRPGASYGYTF. The CDR3 DNA sequence: TGTGCCAGCAGGCCTGGGGCGAGCTATGGCTACACCTTC.